Below are 23 T cell receptor beta chains sequenced from a single sample in a study of T-cell memory formation after mild COVID-19 listed by TCRdb under 2021. The protocol used for the library was 5' RACE. For sequencing, an Illumina NovaSeq 6000 was employed. The raw public reads went through TCRdb reprocessing: fastp at Q25, MiXCR clone calling, in-frame beta chains kept. Every entry covers one CDR3 protein and lists the most common genes and DNA from its rows. Recorded for this sample are roughly 130,000 distinct CDR3 sequences; approximately 6.3% of them occurred a single time. 2.2% of the sample is in the top ten clones. Input material: PBMCs or a T cell subset sorted from them (not recorded which). The receptors derive from an adult woman who had mild COVID-19 (a few samples of this study predate the infection). The sample titles of this study are shuffled in the database, so cell type and time point are left out; the donor was told from shared clones.

The V and J genes are TRBV29-1 and TRBJ2-1; D gene unclear. The CDR3 runs 13 residues. The germline gives CDR1 SQVTM, CDR2 ANQGSEA. The V end was cut by 1 base, the J end by 6 bases, with 10 bases between. The DNA for the CDR3 is TGCAGCGTTGAAGTTAGGGTCGGCAATGAGCAGTTCTTC. Amino acid sequence: CSVEVRVGNEQFF.

This rearrangement joins TRBV20-1 to TRBJ2-5; the match to TRBD2 covers 13 bases. CDR1 is DFQATT, CDR2 SNEGSKA, per germline (reference sequence). CDR3 length: 18 residues. V was pared by 0 bases and J by 3 bases, with 10 bases of the junction left unmatched. CDR3 DNA sequence: TGCAGTGCTAGAGATAGAAGGACTAGCGGGAGTAGGAAAGAGACCCAGTACTTC. It translates to CSARDRRTSGSRKETQYF.

In its sample, this clonotype was seen many times. The chain employs TRBV11-2 and TRBJ2-2; the D call may be TRBD1 or TRBD2 (6 bases each). Trimming pared 5 bases from V and 8 bases from J, leaving 21 bases between. Per germline, CDR1 SGHAT and CDR2 FQNNGV. The CDR3 runs 16 residues. DNA for the CDR3: TGTGCCAGCAGCCGTACCGGGGGCGTTACGGAGGGGGAGCTGTTTTTT. Encoded protein: CASSRTGGVTEGELFF.

This clonotype was seen at least ten times. The V call is TRBV4-2, the J call TRBJ1-5; 11 nucleotides agree with TRBD1. V lost 1 base to trimming and J lost 7 bases; unmatched junction nucleotides: 3. CDR1 and CDR2 (germline): LGHNA, YNFKEQ. The CDR3 is 15 residues long. CDR3 amino acids: CASSQGTGGGQPQHF. DNA of the CDR3: TGTGCCAGCAGCCAAGGGACAGGGGGCGGGCAGCCCCAGCATTTT.

This clonotype has just a few counts. CDR3 coding DNA: TGTGCCAGCAGTTACAATTTCGGTGAAAAACTGTTTTTT. It is translated as CASSYNFGEKLFF. V is TRBV27 and J is TRBJ1-4; D is uncertain. There are 13 residues in the CDR3. Germline V gene sequence: CDR1 MNHEY, CDR2 SMNVEV (reference sequence). V was pared by 4 bases and J by 7 bases, with 10 bases between.

This clonotype was seen a few times. The genes are TRBV7-9 and TRBJ2-2; perhaps D is TRBD1 or TRBD2 (5 bases each). The length of the CDR3 is 16 residues. The V end was cut by 9 bases, the J end by 0 bases, with 17 bases between. Germline CDR1 is SEHNR and CDR2 is FQNEAQ (reference sequence). CDR3 sequence (DNA): TGTGCCAGTAAACTCCCGGGGCAAACGAACACCGGGGAGCTGTTTTTT. Its protein is CASKLPGQTNTGELFF.

This clonotype has just a few counts. This chain uses TRBV12-3 or TRBV12-4 with TRBJ2-7; 7 bases align to TRBD1. V dropped 5 bases and J dropped 4; count of bases not matched to a gene: 8. This CDR3 spans 14 amino acids. The CDR3 DNA reads TGTGCCAGCAGTCACCAAGGGGGCTCGTACGAGCAGTACTTC. It specifies CASSHQGGSYEQYF.

The rearrangement uses TRBV6-5 and TRBJ1-4; TRBD1 matches at 8 bases. The V gene's germline CDR1 is MNHEY and CDR2 SVGAGI. J lost 3 bases, V lost 2 bases, and 2 bases had no gene match. The CDR3 runs 15 residues. The chain's CDR3 is CASSYQTGANEKLFF. The CDR3 nucleotides read TGTGCCAGCAGTTACCAGACAGGGGCTAATGAAAAACTGTTTTTT.

This clonotype was found many times. The V gene is TRBV5-6, the J gene TRBJ2-7; no clear D gene. CDR3 size: 12 residues. Germline V gene sequence: CDR1 SGHDT, CDR2 YYEEEE. Trimming shortened V by 2 bases and J by 3 bases, and 6 bases separated the two germline ends. The CDR3 region is CASSLRLYEQYF. The CDR3 DNA reads as TGTGCCAGCAGCTTACGGCTCTACGAGCAGTACTTC.

The chain employs TRBV6-6 and TRBJ1-1; D may be TRBD1 (6 bases). This CDR3 is built from 15 residues. Germline values: CDR1 MNHNY, CDR2 SVGAGI (reference sequence). The V end was cut by 4 bases, the J end by 0 bases, with 12 bases between. CDR3 nucleotides: TGTGCCAGCAGTTTCCAACAGGGTTTGAACACTGAAGCTTTCTTT. Its protein is CASSFQQGLNTEAFF.

The rearrangement links TRBV6-5 to TRBJ1-1; tentative D call: TRBD1 (5 bases). This CDR3 has 14 residues. The V gene's germline CDR1 is MNHEY and CDR2 SVGAGI. With 8 bases removed from V and 3 bases from J, the gap between germline ends came to 16 bases. The CDR3 loop reads CASRSRGVYTEAFF. The CDR3 DNA follows: TGTGCCAGCCGCTCCCGGGGGGTCTACACTGAAGCTTTCTTT.

About this clonotype itself: Being one base from a much bigger clone, this may be a read error. The genes are TRBV7-8 and TRBJ2-2; 7 positions agree with TRBD1. CDR1 is SGHVS and CDR2 is FQNEAQ in the germline V gene. This CDR3 is 16 amino acids long. CDR3 loop: CASSLKVTGPTGQLFF. In DNA form, the CDR3 reads TGTGCCAGCAGCTTAAAGGTGACAGGGCCCACCGGGCAGCTGTTTTTT.

This clonotype has ten or more counts. This chain links TRBV7-9 with TRBJ2-5; D is undetermined. With 8 bases removed from V and 0 bases from J, the gap between germline ends came to 10 bases. Germline CDR1 reads SEHNR; CDR2 reads FQNEAQ (reference sequence). This CDR3 is 13 amino acids long. The CDR3, as DNA: TGTGCCAGCGGCATTCGGAACCAAGAGACCCAGTACTTC. As protein: CASGIRNQETQYF.

This clonotype was detected a few times. The CDR3: CASSWGGEGQPQHF. CDR3 nucleotides: TGTGCCAGCAGCTGGGGGGGCGAGGGTCAGCCCCAGCATTTT. This chain joins TRBV5-6 and TRBJ1-5; a possible D gene is TRBD1 (6 bases). The CDR3 is 14 residues long. Trimming removed 3 bases from V and 6 bases from J, with 13 bases in between. CDR1 is SGHDT and CDR2 is YYEEEE in the germline V gene.

This clonotype has a handful of counts. The chain joins TRBV3-1 to TRBJ2-7; D is unclear. Trimming pared 2 bases from V and 7 bases from J, leaving 18 bases between. CDR3 size: 15 residues. Germline V gene data show CDR1 as LGHDT and CDR2 as YNNKEL (reference sequence). CDR3 DNA sequence: TGTGCCAGCAGCCAATTTTTGGTCCATACCCCTGAGCAGTACTTC. Encoded protein: CASSQFLVHTPEQYF.

The table lists this clonotype with a few counts. This chain uses TRBV3-1 with TRBJ1-1, with D possibly TRBD1 on 5 matching bases. Deletions cut 1 base from V and 0 bases from J, with 15 bases between. The CDR3 is 17 residues long. Germline CDR1 and CDR2: LGHDT and YNNKEL (reference sequence). CDR3: CASSQGVPGGMNTEAFF. The CDR3 DNA reads as TGTGCCAGCAGCCAAGGAGTACCGGGGGGTATGAACACTGAAGCTTTCTTT. Based on the CDR3 plus reference TRBV3-1 and TRBJ1-1, the full variable domain is DTAVSQTPKYLVTQMGNDKSIKCEQNLGHDTMYWYKQDSKKFLKIMFSYNNKELIINETVPNRFSPKSPDKAHLNLHINSLELGDSAVYFCASSQGVPGGMNTEAFFGQGTRLTVV.

Many counts were recorded for this clonotype. The rearrangement joins TRBV24-1 to TRBJ1-5, with unresolved D. Germline V gene data show CDR1 as KGHDR and CDR2 as SFDVKD. This CDR3 is built from 13 residues. Trimming removed 5 bases from V and 0 bases from J, with 4 bases in between. Here the CDR3 DNA reads TGTGCCACCAGTGGAGTTAGCAATCAGCCCCAGCATTTT. Translating gives CATSGVSNQPQHF.

This clonotype was seen ten or more times. J is TRBJ1-1 and V is TRBV6-2 or TRBV6-3, with TRBD1 matching 10 bases. The germline CDR1 and CDR2 sequences are MNHEY and SVGEGT. The CDR3 is 15 residues long. V lost 5 bases, J lost 0 bases, and 3 bases stayed unmatched. CDR3 bases: TGTGCCAGCAGTGACAGGGGGCTAATGAACACTGAAGCTTTCTTT. Translated, it gives CASSDRGLMNTEAFF.

The J gene is TRBJ1-1, the V gene TRBV15; D may be TRBD1 (5 bases). V dropped 1 base and J dropped 3 bases, with 9 bases sitting between them. The germline CDR1 and CDR2 sequences are LNHNV and YYDKDF (reference sequence). This CDR3 comprises 14 residues. This chain's CDR3 is CATSRVQGDTEAFF. CDR3 DNA sequence: TGTGCCACCAGCAGAGTTCAGGGCGACACTGAAGCTTTCTTT.

The V gene is TRBV2, the J gene TRBJ1-5; TRBD1 matches at 9 bases. This CDR3 is built from 15 residues. Unmatched junction bases numbered 3, after V lost 6 bases and J lost 0 bases. CDR1 SNHLY and CDR2 FYNNEI come from the germline V gene. CDR3 residues: CASSGQGLSNQPQHF. The CDR3 DNA sequence: TGTGCCAGCAGCGGACAGGGGCTTAGCAATCAGCCCCAGCATTTT.

This clonotype turned up a few times. CDR3 residues: CASSIRQGGETQYF. The CDR3 coding sequence is TGTGCCAGCAGTATTCGACAGGGTGGGGAGACCCAGTACTTC. The J gene is TRBJ2-5, the V gene TRBV2; TRBD1 matches 7 bases. The CDR3 extends over 14 amino acids. The germline V gene encodes CDR1 SNHLY and CDR2 FYNNEI. V was clipped by 5 bases and J by 5 bases; unmatched bases: 8.

The CDR3 sequence is CASSFDTGNQPQHF. CDR3 coding DNA: TGTGCCAGCAGCTTCGACACGGGGAATCAGCCCCAGCATTTT. The chain uses TRBV7-8 and TRBJ1-5; D uncertain. The length of the CDR3 is 14 residues. V lost 3 bases, J lost 4 bases, and 10 bases lay in between. Germline lookup yields CDR1 SGHVS and CDR2 FQNEAQ.

The CDR3 is CSAPTRVTRMGNEQFF. As DNA, the CDR3 is TGCAGTGCTCCCACGAGGGTGACTAGGATGGGCAATGAGCAGTTCTTC. V and J are TRBV20-1 and TRBJ2-1, with D possibly TRBD2 on 6 matching bases. Trimming removed 5 bases from V and 6 bases from J, with 23 bases in between. The CDR3 runs 16 residues. Germline-derived CDR1 and CDR2 are DFQATT and SNEGSKA (reference sequence).